The table lists the clone carrying this TCR beta chain with many counts. What it binds is not known. V was cut by 1 base and J by 2 bases, with 5 bases left in between. The CDR3 consists of 13 residues. Germline V gene data show CDR1 as LNHDA and CDR2 as SQIVND (reference sequence). Individual TCR cDNA molecules each bore their own unique molecular identifier. TCRdb processed the 5' RACE reads anew with MiXCR; each CDR3 protein has one entry. The sample shows 90,000 to 95,000 distinct CDR3 sequences, about an eighth of them seen only once. This record belongs to a study of spatial heterogeneity in lung cancer. Study summary: Among detected sequences, beta-chain ones consistently exceeded alpha-chain ones in number.

Study findings and constraints: Expanded tumor TCRs that were ubiquitous appeared in blood more at resection than follow-up.

Described time point: sample taken at primary tumor resection. Researchers sequenced whole RNA taken from tumor, nontumor lung or frozen PBMC without sorting. Donors were around 70 untreated early-stage non-small cell lung cancer patients. The sequence was collected from a male donor with early-stage non-small cell lung cancer. The V call is TRBV19, the J call TRBJ2-5, with D uncertain. Source: PBMCs, taken at surgery. The CDR3: CASSIAGQETQYF. The CDR3 DNA is TGTGCCAGTAGTATAGCGGGTCAAGAGACCCAGTACTTC.